Following are 22 T cell receptor beta chains from one sample sequenced in a study of cytomegalovirus exposure and HLA in healthy donors. PCR primers comprised 60 Vbeta and 13 Jbeta primers. Produced via immunoSEQ multiplex PCR; TCRdb's table is partial and in-frame only. The data contain 100,000 to 150,000 clones, roughly 80% of them singletons. Input material: PBMCs. These receptors were collected from a man younger than 40 in good health and CMV-seronegative.

A remark on this clone: One end of the junction is discordant with germline, which a read error may explain. The genes are TRBV7-9 and TRBJ1-1; no firm D call. The length of the CDR3 is 14 residues. From germline, CDR1 is SEHNR and CDR2 FQNEAQ (reference sequence). For the CDR3, the DNA is TGTTCCAGCAGCTTAGCCGAGGGTGTAACTGAAGCTTTCTTT. Its protein is CSSSLAEGVTEAFF.

The rearrangement links TRBV28 to TRBJ2-5; 8 nucleotides agree with TRBD1. CDR1 and CDR2 from the germline V gene are MDHEN and SYDVKM. V was clipped by 1 base and J by 4 bases; unmatched bases: 8. The CDR3 runs to 16 residues. This chain's CDR3 is CASSLYAGGFGETQYF. In nucleotides, the CDR3 is TGTGCCAGCAGTTTATATGCAGGGGGCTTTGGAGAGACCCAGTACTTC.

The J gene is TRBJ1-5, the V gene TRBV28; the D is unclear. Trimming removed 3 bases at V and 4 bases at J, with 13 bases between. This CDR3 spans 15 amino acids. Germline V CDR1 and CDR2: MDHEN, SYDVKM. The CDR3: CASSLHGLANQPQHF. DNA of the CDR3: TGTGCCAGCAGTTTGCACGGATTAGCAAATCAGCCCCAGCATTTT.

The chain carries TRBV18 and TRBJ1-1; the match to TRBD1 covers 12 bases. This CDR3 is 17 amino acids long. The V gene end was trimmed by 2 bases and the J gene end by 1 base; junction bases not matched to a gene: 5. Germline V lookup: CDR1 KGHSH, CDR2 LQKENI. The CDR3 loop reads CASSPMGQGASNTEAFF. CDR3 DNA: TGTGCCAGCTCACCAATGGGACAGGGGGCTTCGAACACTGAAGCTTTCTTT.

The rearrangement uses TRBV19 and TRBJ2-1; 11 nucleotides agree with TRBD2. Germline loops: CDR1 LNHDA, CDR2 SQIVND (reference sequence). The CDR3 spans 16 residues. The V segment lost 6 bases and the J segment 5 bases; nucleotides outside the gene matches: 9. CDR3 sequence reads: CASSSPRTSGHNEQFF. The CDR3 DNA is TGTGCCAGTAGCTCCCCGAGGACTAGCGGGCACAATGAGCAGTTCTTC.

This clone was picked up a small number of times. V usage is TRBV25-1 and J usage is TRBJ2-7; D might be TRBD2 (6 bases). V shed 4 bases and J shed 7 bases, with 11 bases lying between them. Germline assignment: CDR1 MGHDK and CDR2 SYGVNS. The CDR3 length is 12 residues. DNA for the CDR3: TGTGCCAGCAGTGTGGCGGGGAATGAGCAGTACTTC. It translates to CASSVAGNEQYF.

This clone showed up just once. This rearrangement joins TRBV10-3 to TRBJ1-1; TRBD1 agrees at 7 bases. This CDR3 has 13 amino acids. Germline CDR1 reads ENHRY; CDR2 reads SYGVKD. The J segment lost 6 bases and the V segment lost 3 bases, leaving 4 bases of the junction unmatched. DNA of the CDR3: TGTGCCATCAGTGATCGGGACAGACCTGAAGCTTTCTTT. Amino acid sequence: CAISDRDRPEAFF.

V usage is TRBV19 and J usage is TRBJ2-2, with D tentatively TRBD1 (7 bases). This CDR3 is built from 17 residues. Germline V CDR1 and CDR2: LNHDA, SQIVND (reference sequence). Deletions cut 2 bases from V and 1 base from J, with 14 bases between. The CDR3 region is CASSIRGTALNTGELFF. In DNA form, the CDR3 reads TGTGCCAGTAGTATACGCGGGACAGCGCTGAACACCGGGGAGCTGTTTTTT.

Note on this clone: Relative to the germline gene, one junction end is altered; a read error may explain this. This rearrangement joins TRBV29-1 to TRBJ1-2; TRBD1 matches 12 bases. The V gene's germline CDR1 is SQVTM and CDR2 ANQGSEA. This CDR3 is built from 14 residues. The CDR3 bases are TGCAGCGTTGAGAAGGGACAGGGGGCTGGTGGCTACCCCTTC. Translating it yields CSVEKGQGAGGYPF.

The J gene is TRBJ2-7, the V gene TRBV14; maybe TRBD2 (5 bases). The CDR3 has 16 residues. Germline loops: CDR1 SGHDN, CDR2 FVKESK. V lost 1 base and J lost 2, with 15 bases in between. CDR3 region: CASSQVELRGTYEQYF. The CDR3 coding sequence is TGTGCCAGCAGCCAAGTAGAACTACGGGGAACCTACGAGCAGTACTTC.

This chain uses TRBV18 with TRBJ2-7; 11 bases are a match to TRBD1. V shed 3 bases and J 6 bases; nucleotides not matched to a gene: 7. CDR1 and CDR2 (germline): KGHSH, LQKENI. The CDR3 has 15 amino acids. In nucleotides, the CDR3 is TGTGCCAGCTCACCCTCGGACAGGGGGCAGGGCGAGCAGTACTTC. This sequence encodes CASSPSDRGQGEQYF.

A single count supports this clone. The chain is built from TRBV12-1 and TRBJ2-3; whether TRBD2, the table's D call, matches the DNA was not checked. TRBV12-1 is reported as a pseudogene. The CDR3 runs to 16 residues. The CDR3: CASSCRVSGNPDTQYF. For the CDR3, the DNA is TGTGCCAGCAGCTGCCGGGTTAGCGGGAATCCAGATACGCAGTATTTT.

The V call is TRBV27, the J call TRBJ1-5; D may be TRBD1 (5 bases). CDR3 length equals 15 residues. V was pared by 3 bases and J by 4 bases, with 13 bases between. In germline, CDR1 is MNHEY, CDR2 SMNVEV (reference sequence). This CDR3 is CASSLTLGGNQPQHF. As DNA, the CDR3 is TGTGCCAGCAGTTTGACCCTGGGGGGTAATCAGCCCCAGCATTTT.

The V gene is TRBV10-3, the J gene TRBJ2-1, with a weak D call TRBD2 (7 bases). Trimming took 2 bases from V and 3 from J, leaving 11 bases between them. Germline CDR1 and CDR2: ENHRY and SYGVKD. The CDR3 loop spans 15 amino acids. CDR3 sequence reads: CAISEQAGHYNEQFF. CDR3 DNA sequence: TGTGCCATCAGTGAGCAAGCGGGACACTACAATGAGCAGTTCTTC.

The table lists this clone with a few counts. V gene TRBV5-6 combines with J gene TRBJ1-5; the match to TRBD1 covers 9 bases. J lost 4 bases, V lost 4 bases, and 6 bases had no gene match. Germline CDR1 and CDR2: SGHDT and YYEEEE. The CDR3 consists of 15 residues. CDR3 loop: CASSPGTGWNQPQHF. The CDR3 DNA sequence: TGTGCCAGCAGCCCCGGGACAGGGTGGAATCAGCCCCAGCATTTT.

J is TRBJ2-2 and V is TRBV9; D is unresolved. Trimming took off 2 bases at V and 7 bases at J, with 18 bases between the two ends. CDR3 length: 16 amino acids. In germline, CDR1 is SGDLS, CDR2 YYNGEE. The CDR3 sequence is CASSVLSTGNVGELFF. The CDR3 region has the DNA TGTGCCAGCAGCGTTCTTTCTACGGGTAACGTCGGGGAGCTGTTTTTT.

The chain employs TRBV5-6 and TRBJ2-7; D may be TRBD2 (6 bases). Trimming took off 4 bases at V and 9 bases at J, with 17 bases between the two ends. This CDR3 has 13 residues. CDR1 SGHDT and CDR2 YYEEEE come from the germline V gene. The CDR3 nucleotides are TGTGCCAGCAGCCTACCGGGGGATGAACGGCAGTACTTC. It specifies CASSLPGDERQYF.

The CDR3 sequence: CASSSYYEQYF. The CDR3 nucleotides read TGTGCCAGCAGCTCCTACTACGAGCAGTACTTC. This chain joins TRBV11-2 and TRBJ2-7, with unresolved D. From germline, CDR1 is SGHAT and CDR2 FQNNGV. The CDR3 has 11 amino acids. With 4 bases removed from V and 3 bases from J, the gap between germline ends came to 4 bases.

The chain combines TRBV7-6 with TRBJ1-3; D call uncertain. CDR1 and CDR2 (germline): SGHVS, FNYEAQ. The CDR3 runs 13 residues. V was trimmed by 7 bases and J by 1 base, leaving 8 bases between them. CDR3: CASKAGSGNTIYF. The DNA of the CDR3 is TGTGCCAGCAAGGCCGGGTCTGGAAACACCATATATTTT.

V gene TRBV5-8 combines with J gene TRBJ1-1, with a possible D match to TRBD1 (6 bases). Germline CDR1 is SGHTS and CDR2 is YDEGEE. CDR3 size: 14 residues. Trimming shortened V by 0 bases and J by 9 bases, and 15 bases separated the two germline ends. The CDR3 reads CASSLVAGARKAFF. Written as DNA, the CDR3 is TGTGCCAGCAGCTTGGTTGCGGGGGCACGGAAAGCTTTCTTT.

This chain uses TRBV4-1 with TRBJ2-7, with D possibly TRBD1 on 6 matching bases. Trimming pared 0 bases from V and 5 bases from J, leaving 11 bases between. The CDR3 sequence is 14 residues long. CDR1 MGHRA and CDR2 YSYEKL come from the germline V gene. This chain's CDR3 is CASSQEVGAHEQYF. Written as DNA, the CDR3 is TGCGCCAGCAGCCAAGAAGTGGGGGCCCACGAGCAGTACTTC.

The chain recombines TRBV4-1 with TRBJ2-3, with 14 bases aligning to TRBD2. The germline V gene encodes CDR1 MGHRA and CDR2 YSYEKL. The ends lost 0 bases at V and 3 bases at J; junction bases unmatched: 11. The CDR3 is 20 residues long. The CDR3 protein is CASSQDFGTSGSWLTDTQYF. The CDR3 DNA follows: TGCGCCAGCAGCCAAGATTTCGGGACTAGCGGGAGCTGGCTAACAGATACGCAGTATTTT.